This T cell receptor (beta chain) stems from a study of PD-L1 blockade in urothelial cancer. Study-wide background: As for prior chemotherapy regimens, patients had received 0 to 3. The median number of T cells present in blood samples was approximately 140,000.

The protocol was immunoSEQ multiplex PCR, while the TCRdb copy is restricted to in-frame clones and leaves out a portion. The table shows about 20,000 clones, with about 86% occurring only once. Germline V CDR1 and CDR2: SGHVS, FNYEAQ. J was trimmed by 0 bases and V by 5 bases; bases with no gene match: 4. This CDR3 region has 16 residues. The table lists this clone with a count of one. This receptor was identified in a man aged 45-65 years with urothelial cancer. V gene TRBV7-6 combines with J gene TRBJ2-6, with 7 bases identical to TRBD1. The sequencing used PBMCs, collected around atezolizumab (anti-PD-L1) treatment. The CDR3 reads CASSEGQYSGANVLTF. CDR3 in DNA: TGTGCCAGCAGCGAGGGACAGTACTCTGGGGCCAACGTCCTGACTTTC. Full variable domain (missing parts from reference TRBV7-6 and TRBJ2-6): GAGVSQSPRYKVTKRGQDVALRCDPISGHVSLYWYRQALGQGPEFLTYFNYEAQQDKSGLPNDRFSAERPEGSISTLTIQRTEQRDSAMYRCASSEGQYSGANVLTFGAGSRLTVL.